Below are 32 T cell receptor beta chains sequenced from a single sample in a study of T-cell reconstitution after alpha-beta-depleted transplantation in children. Preparation of the TCRbeta library involved a method that used unique molecular identifiers. TCRdb itself ran the PCR reads through MiXCR, one entry per CDR3 protein. The sample lists under 350,000 distinct CDR3 sequences, around 9.6% occurring once. Sequences were derived from PBMCs from the stem cell graft donor, sampled from the stem cell graft. The source of these receptors is a human donor who donated a stem cell graft to a child with SCID.

The chain joins TRBV5-1 to TRBJ1-2; 8 bases map to TRBD1. Germline assignment: CDR1 SGHRS and CDR2 YFSETQ. The length of the CDR3 is 15 residues. Unmatched junction bases numbered 9, after V lost 4 bases and J lost 4 bases. CDR3 in DNA: TGCGCCAGCAGCCAGACTCAGGGGGCTAGCTATGGCTACACCTTC. Protein product: CASSQTQGASYGYTF.

This clonotype was recorded a few times. CDR3 sequence (DNA): TGTGCCAGCAGCGTAGACGGGACAGCGAACACAGATACGCAGTATTTT. It codes for CASSVDGTANTDTQYF. The chain links TRBV9 to TRBJ2-3; 7 bases align to TRBD1. CDR1 is SGDLS, CDR2 YYNGEE, per germline. The length of the CDR3 is 16 residues. Trimming cost V 0 bases and J 2 bases; bases outside gene matches: 6.

This clonotype was recorded at least ten times. This sequence joins TRBV29-1 and TRBJ2-7; D gene unclear. CDR3 length: 13 amino acids. Germline V gives CDR1 SQVTM, CDR2 ANQGSEA. V dropped 0 bases and J dropped 1 base, with 7 bases sitting between them. The CDR3: CSVEDRGSYEQYF. DNA of the CDR3: TGCAGCGTTGAAGATCGCGGTTCCTACGAGCAGTACTTC.

This clonotype was observed at least ten times. The chain employs TRBV28 and TRBJ2-2; no firm D call. The V end lost 3 bases, the J end lost 5 bases, and 16 bases lay between the germline ends. The CDR3 loop spans 16 amino acids. Germline CDR1 and CDR2: MDHEN and SYDVKM. The CDR3 DNA sequence: TGTGCCAGCAGTTTCCGTGTACACCCGAGGACCGGGGAGCTGTTTTTT. Protein: CASSFRVHPRTGELFF.

This clonotype was counted at least ten times. V is TRBV27 and J is TRBJ2-7; 9 nucleotides match TRBD2. The CDR3 has 15 residues. Trimming took 2 bases from V and 2 from J; bases not matched to a gene: 4. Germline assignment: CDR1 MNHEY and CDR2 SMNVEV (reference sequence). The CDR3 loop reads CASSLGLAGTYEQYF. As DNA, the CDR3 is TGTGCCAGCAGTTTAGGTCTAGCGGGGACCTACGAGCAGTACTTC.

This clonotype was observed many times. V is TRBV2 and J is TRBJ1-1; tentative D call: TRBD1 (6 bases). Deletions cut 8 bases from V and 5 bases from J, with 15 bases between. The germline V gene has CDR1 SNHLY and CDR2 FYNNEI. The CDR3 consists of 13 residues. The CDR3 sequence is CASRIQGRTEAFF. In DNA form, the CDR3 reads TGTGCCAGCCGAATACAGGGTCGAACTGAAGCTTTCTTT.

This chain links TRBV25-1 with TRBJ2-5, with 10 bases that match TRBD2. This CDR3 spans 17 amino acids. The germline V gene has CDR1 MGHDK and CDR2 SYGVNS. The V gene end was trimmed by 3 bases and the J gene end by 1 base; junction bases not matched to a gene: 8. In DNA, the CDR3 is TGTGCCAGCAGTGATTGGTCTAGCGGGGGTTTCCAAGAGACCCAGTACTTC. Its protein is CASSDWSSGGFQETQYF.

This sequence joins TRBV20-1 and TRBJ1-5, with D hard to call. V was cut by 1 base and J by 0 bases, with 10 bases left in between. Germline V gives CDR1 DFQATT, CDR2 SNEGSKA (reference sequence). CDR3 length: 15 amino acids. CDR3 nucleotides: TGCAGTGCTAGAGTTGGCGGGAATAGCAATCAGCCCCAGCATTTT. It is translated as CSARVGGNSNQPQHF.

The V and J genes are TRBV29-1 and TRBJ2-7; weak D call: TRBD1 (6 bases). V lost 3 bases to trimming and J lost 12 bases, with 18 bases between them. The CDR3 runs 12 residues. Germline V gene sequence: CDR1 SQVTM, CDR2 ANQGSEA. CDR3 sequence: CSVEYQQGTLYF. The CDR3 DNA is TGCAGCGTTGAGTATCAACAGGGTACGCTGTACTTC.

This clonotype was seen a handful of times. The J gene is TRBJ1-6, the V gene TRBV6-1; 10 bases agree with TRBD1. The CDR3 runs to 16 residues. Per the germline V gene, CDR1 is MNHNS and CDR2 is SASEGT. Germline trimming cut 5 bases from V and 7 bases from J; bases unmatched to any gene: 8. This CDR3 reads CASSPPKTGGNSPLHF. CDR3 nucleotide sequence: TGTGCCAGCAGTCCCCCAAAGACAGGGGGCAATTCACCCCTCCACTTT.

This chain joins TRBV5-1 and TRBJ2-1; TRBD1 matches at 9 bases. J lost 0 bases, V lost 2 bases, and 6 bases had no gene match. The germline CDR1 and CDR2 sequences are SGHRS and YFSETQ. The CDR3 is 17 amino acids. CDR3 in amino acids: CASSFGTGTSSYNEQFF. CDR3 DNA: TGCGCCAGCAGCTTCGGGACAGGGACCAGCTCCTACAATGAGCAGTTCTTC.

The chain carries TRBV3-1 and TRBJ1-2, with 10 bases matching TRBD1. V dropped 4 bases and J dropped 3; count of bases not matched to a gene: 5. Germline CDR1 is LGHDT and CDR2 is YNNKEL (reference sequence). This CDR3 spans 15 amino acids. CDR3 region: CASSLRQGAYYGYTF. CDR3 nucleotides: TGTGCCAGCAGCCTTCGACAGGGGGCTTACTATGGCTACACCTTC.

This clonotype showed up many times. The genes are TRBV10-3 and TRBJ1-3; TRBD1 agrees at 7 bases. The CDR3 runs 15 residues. From germline, CDR1 is ENHRY and CDR2 SYGVKD. J was trimmed by 0 bases and V by 8 bases; bases with no gene match: 7. The CDR3 loop is CAILDRQGSGNTIYF. CDR3 sequence (DNA): TGTGCCATCCTCGATAGACAGGGCTCTGGAAACACCATATATTTT.

This clonotype was seen more than once but under ten times. This chain joins TRBV7-2 and TRBJ2-1, with 10 bases aligning to TRBD2. The CDR3 runs to 15 residues. The germline gives CDR1 SGHTA, CDR2 FQGNSA. J lost 4 bases, V lost 2 bases, and 2 bases had no gene match. The CDR3 here is CASSLFSGGYNEQFF. In nucleotides, the CDR3 is TGTGCCAGCAGCTTATTTAGCGGGGGGTACAATGAGCAGTTCTTC. The full variable domain, its missing parts supplied by reference TRBV7-2 and TRBJ2-1, is GAGVSQSPSNKVTEKGKDVELRCDPISGHTALYWYRQSLGQGLEFLIYFQGNSAPDKSGLPSDRFSAERTGGSVSTLTIQRTQQEDSAVYLCASSLFSGGYNEQFFGPGTRLTVL.

The table lists this clonotype with a few counts. This chain links TRBV27 with TRBJ2-6; D may be TRBD1 or TRBD2 (5 bases each). This CDR3 is 19 amino acids long. The ends were cut back, 0 bases at V and 1 base at J, with 16 bases in the middle. CDR1 MNHEY and CDR2 SMNVEV come from the germline V gene (reference sequence). Written as DNA, the CDR3 is TGTGCCAGCAGTTTATCGACGGGGCAGGGCCGGTCTGGGGCCAACGTCCTGACTTTC. Amino acid sequence: CASSLSTGQGRSGANVLTF. The full variable domain, in which reference TRBV27 and TRBJ2-6 provide the parts outside the CDR3, is EAQVTQNPRYLITVTGKKLTVTCSQNMNHEYMSWYRQDPGLGLRQIYYSMNVEVTDKGDVPEGYKVSRKEKRNFPLILESPSPNQTSLYFCASSLSTGQGRSGANVLTFGAGSRLTVL.

This clonotype has ten or more counts. In nucleotides, the CDR3 is TGTGCCAGCAGCCAGGGACGTTCAGTGAACACTGAAGCTTTCTTT. Translating it yields CASSQGRSVNTEAFF. The chain joins TRBV3-1 to TRBJ1-1, with D possibly being TRBD1 (5 bases). The CDR3 consists of 15 residues. The germline V gene encodes CDR1 LGHDT and CDR2 YNNKEL (reference sequence). V lost 3 bases and J 0 bases, leaving 11 bases between the germline ends.

This chain uses TRBV24-1 with TRBJ2-5; D is possibly TRBD1 or TRBD2 (6 bases each). Germline V lookup: CDR1 KGHDR, CDR2 SFDVKD. The V gene lost 10 bases and the J gene lost 3 bases, with 14 bases spanning the gap. The CDR3 has 13 amino acids. CDR3 amino acids: CATPTGGKETQYF. The CDR3 DNA sequence: TGTGCCACTCCGACAGGAGGGAAAGAGACCCAGTACTTC.

This clonotype was observed at least ten times. The chain has TRBV3-1 and TRBJ1-5; D is unresolved. The CDR3 consists of 14 residues. The V gene lost 4 bases and the J gene lost 1 base, with 8 bases spanning the gap. CDR1 and CDR2 (germline): LGHDT, YNNKEL (reference sequence). The CDR3 nucleotides read TGTGCCAGCAGCCCGACAAGCAGCAATCAGCCCCAGCATTTT. This gives the protein CASSPTSSNQPQHF.

This clonotype was recorded a few times. The chain couples TRBV5-1 to TRBJ2-5; the D is unclear. Trimming took off 6 bases at V and 5 bases at J, with 14 bases between the two ends. This CDR3 is 13 amino acids long. Germline CDR1 reads SGHRS; CDR2 reads YFSETQ. The CDR3 DNA reads as TGCGCCAGCACGCCGATCCTCGGGGAGACCCAGTACTTC. It translates to CASTPILGETQYF.

This clonotype has more than one count but fewer than ten. The chain carries TRBV6-1 and TRBJ1-5, with TRBD1 matching over 9 bases. The CDR3 is 16 residues long. The V gene's germline CDR1 is MNHNS and CDR2 SASEGT. V dropped 6 bases and J dropped 6; count of bases not matched to a gene: 12. The CDR3 bases are TGTGCCAGCAGCAAGACCACAGGGGGCGGAGGTCAGCCCCAGCATTTT. Amino acid sequence: CASSKTTGGGGQPQHF.

In its sample, this clonotype was seen a few times. The chain employs TRBV29-1 and TRBJ1-1, with D hard to call. This CDR3 has 12 amino acids. Germline CDR1 and CDR2: SQVTM and ANQGSEA. Trimming pared 6 bases from V and 0 bases from J, leaving 8 bases between. In DNA, the CDR3 is TGCAGCGTCCCTAGCATGAACACTGAAGCTTTCTTT. Its protein product is CSVPSMNTEAFF.

V gene TRBV12-3 or TRBV12-4 combines with J gene TRBJ2-1, with TRBD2 identical over 10 bases. The CDR3 totals 15 residues. The trim removed 2 bases at V and 7 bases at J, leaving 5 bases unmatched. CDR3 nucleotides: TGTGCCAGCAGTTTATGGCTAGCGGGGGAGAATGAGCAGTTCTTC. Translating it yields CASSLWLAGENEQFF.

This clonotype was counted only a few times. This chain joins TRBV7-2 and TRBJ2-1, with 7 nucleotides matching TRBD2. V trimming: 1 base; J trimming: 7 bases; junction bases outside the gene matches: 7. The length of the CDR3 is 15 residues. In germline, CDR1 is SGHTA, CDR2 FQGNSA. This CDR3 is CASSLGLAVVNEQFF. In DNA form, the CDR3 reads TGTGCCAGCAGCTTAGGGCTAGCGGTCGTTAATGAGCAGTTCTTC.

This clonotype was detected a few times. The chain carries TRBV24-1 and TRBJ1-2; 8 bases fit TRBD1. Trimming took 2 bases from V and 7 from J; bases not matched to a gene: 5. Per the germline V gene, CDR1 is KGHDR and CDR2 is SFDVKD. The CDR3 contains 14 residues. The CDR3 DNA is TGTGCCACCAGTGATTCAAGCAGGGGGCTTGGCTACACCTTC. It translates to CATSDSSRGLGYTF.

This clonotype has at least ten counts. The chain is built from TRBV14 and TRBJ1-6; D unclear. This CDR3 contains 15 residues. V lost 3 bases to trimming and J lost 0 bases, with 6 bases between them. Germline V gene sequence: CDR1 SGHDN, CDR2 FVKESK. This chain's CDR3 is CASSQGGSYNSPLHF. The CDR3 DNA reads as TGTGCCAGCAGCCAGGGTGGCTCCTATAATTCACCCCTCCACTTT. Full variable domain (rest looked up from reference TRBV14 and TRBJ1-6): EAGVTQFPSHSVIEKGQTVTLRCDPISGHDNLYWYRRVMGKEIKFLLHFVKESKQDESGMPNNRFLAERTGGTYSTLKVQPAELEDSGVYFCASSQGGSYNSPLHFGNGTRLTVT.

Details on this clonotype: A much bigger clone sits one base away, suggesting this may be a read error. The chain employs TRBV15 and TRBJ2-2, with D hard to call. CDR3 length: 13 residues. Trimming removed 1 base at V and 10 bases at J, with 10 bases between. The germline V gene has CDR1 LNHNV and CDR2 YYDKDF (reference sequence). CDR3 sequence reads: CATSRGAGVELFF. The CDR3 DNA follows: TGTGCCACCAGCAGAGGGGCAGGCGTGGAGCTGTTTTTT.

The chain has TRBV6-2 or TRBV6-3 and TRBJ2-2, with a weak D call TRBD1 (6 bases). CDR1 and CDR2 from the germline V gene are MNHEY and SVGEGT. The CDR3 contains 15 residues. V was pared by 2 bases and J by 4 bases, with 11 bases between. The CDR3 sequence is CASSYTLGGTGELFF. CDR3 nucleotides: TGTGCCAGCAGTTACACCTTAGGGGGCACCGGGGAGCTGTTTTTT.

The V and J genes are TRBV5-1 and TRBJ2-3; TRBD1 might be the D (6 bases). Trimming stripped 2 bases from V and 4 bases from J, with 11 bases between. CDR1 and CDR2 from the germline V gene are SGHRS and YFSETQ. This CDR3 has 14 amino acids. CDR3 coding DNA: TGCGCCAGCAGCTTAGAGACAGGTCCAGATACGCAGTATTTT. Protein product: CASSLETGPDTQYF.

The chain links TRBV20-1 to TRBJ2-1, with a tentative D call TRBD2 (6 bases). V dropped 6 bases and J dropped 4 bases, with 16 bases sitting between them. Germline V gene lookup returns CDR1 DFQATT and CDR2 SNEGSKA (reference sequence). The CDR3 spans 14 residues. CDR3 nucleotides: TGCAGTGCAAAGGGGTGGGGGGAGTACAATGAGCAGTTCTTC. Amino acid sequence: CSAKGWGEYNEQFF.

This clonotype was picked up many times. The rearrangement links TRBV7-2 to TRBJ1-1; D uncertain. Looked up from germline, CDR1 is SGHTA and CDR2 is FQGNSA. The V and J ends lost 2 bases and 2 bases respectively, with 9 bases between them. The CDR3 has 14 residues. DNA of the CDR3: TGTGCCAGCAGCTTAATCTGGGGAAACACTGAAGCTTTCTTT. It translates to CASSLIWGNTEAFF.

The chain has TRBV5-1 and TRBJ2-5; 10 positions agree with TRBD1. The CDR3 covers 16 residues. Germline trimming cut 3 bases from V and 9 bases from J; bases unmatched to any gene: 14. CDR1 is SGHRS, CDR2 YFSETQ, per germline. The CDR3 nucleotides read TGCGCCAGCAGCTCCGGGACAGGGGACCCCTCGGGGGCCCAGTACTTC. This gives the protein CASSSGTGDPSGAQYF.

There are a few counts of this clonotype. The chain recombines TRBV19 with TRBJ2-1; D is perhaps TRBD2 (5 bases). The CDR3 has 15 residues. V lost 3 bases, J lost 5 bases, and 14 bases lay in between. Germline V CDR1 and CDR2: LNHDA, SQIVND (reference sequence). For the CDR3, the DNA is TGTGCCAGTAGTATTGGCCTAGCTCGACACAATGAGCAGTTCTTC. It yields the protein CASSIGLARHNEQFF.